Given below is one T cell receptor beta chain in context. Its antigen is unidentified. The second PCR ran roughly 7 to 12 cycles with a sample-barcoded 5' primer and J-beta primers. Every cDNA molecule carried a tag from a template-switch adaptor bearing 12 random nucleotides. TCRdb analysed the 5' RACE reads with MiXCR anew, one entry per CDR3 protein. Among about 970,000 distinct CDR3 sequences listed, about 51% were seen once. Peripheral blood was drawn, 7.5 to 10 milliliters per donor. This sample was taken from a study of blood T cells in healthy people across ages. The study's findings and limits: CMV infection status of these donors was not known.

The specimen was blood. The receptor was isolated from a woman aged 55-75 years in good health.

Here the CDR3 reads CASSRDFSSNGYTF. As DNA, the CDR3 is TGTGCCAGCAGTCGGGATTTTTCAAGCAATGGCTACACCTTC. This chain connects TRBV6-5 to TRBJ1-2; D gene unclear. The germline gives CDR1 MNHEY, CDR2 SVGAGI. V was shortened by 5 bases and J by 6 bases, with 16 bases between the two germline ends. CDR3 length equals 14 residues.